A single T cell receptor (beta chain) is shown here with its context. After removal of 7 bases from V and 4 bases from J, the junction contained 10 bases not matched to a gene. This CDR3 is 15 amino acids long. Germline CDR1 and CDR2: MNHEY and SVGAGI. This sample stems from a study of shared T cell receptors in the human thymus. The protocol was immunoSEQ multiplex PCR, while the TCRdb copy is restricted to in-frame clones and leaves out a portion. The table includes more than 550,000 clones, approximately 89% detected once. This sample was shared with a second study, whose subject was human thymus T cells. Turning to that study: Corrective cardiac surgery supplied the resected thymus tissue. Thymic repertoires overlap heavily among unrelated individuals, related research has reported.

This receptor was taken from a boy less than two years old with a congenital heart defect. The material sequenced was thymocytes. The chain is built from TRBV6-5 and TRBJ1-1, with 9 bases identical to TRBD1. This chain's CDR3 is CASTSRTGDRTEAFF. Here the CDR3 DNA reads TGTGCCAGCACTTCACGGACAGGGGACCGCACTGAAGCTTTCTTT.